One and the same sample provided the 31 T cell receptor beta chains below, sequenced in a study of T cell changes during pregnancy in multiple sclerosis. Clones were read by immunoSEQ multiplex PCR, and TCRdb kept only the in-frame ones, dropping some. In the table there are tens of thousands of clones, roughly 93% of which are singletons. The source material was peripheral blood, sampled after pregnancy. The receptor set was obtained from a female donor with multiple sclerosis, enrolled in a pregnancy study.

This chain connects TRBV30 to TRBJ2-7; 9 positions match TRBD1. Germline CDR1 and CDR2: GTSNPN and SVGIG (reference sequence). The CDR3 extends over 14 amino acids. The trim removed 0 bases at V and 6 bases at J, leaving 6 bases unmatched. The CDR3 DNA reads TGTGCCTGGAGTGTACTTGGACAGGGGCGCGAGCAGTACTTC. This encodes CAWSVLGQGREQYF.

V usage is TRBV27 and J usage is TRBJ2-4, with a weak D call TRBD1 (5 bases). This CDR3 has 14 residues. Trimming stripped 6 bases from V and 6 bases from J, with 15 bases between. Per the germline V gene, CDR1 is MNHEY and CDR2 is SMNVEV (reference sequence). For the CDR3, the DNA is TGTGCCAGCAGCCGGAGTGGGGCAGGAAACATTCAGTACTTC. This gives the protein CASSRSGAGNIQYF.

The chain uses TRBV12-5 and TRBJ2-1, with TRBD1 matching 10 bases. Germline assignment: CDR1 LGHNT and CDR2 FRNRAP. Germline trimming cut 7 bases from V and 6 bases from J; bases unmatched to any gene: 9. The CDR3 has 15 amino acids. The CDR3 bases are TGTGCTAGTGCCCCCCCGGGACAGGGGTTCAATGAGCAGTTCTTC. Protein product: CASAPPGQGFNEQFF.

This chain joins TRBV14 and TRBJ1-2, with 9 positions matching TRBD1. V lost 2 bases and J lost 1; bases outside the gene matches: 11. The germline V gene encodes CDR1 SGHDN and CDR2 FVKESK. This CDR3 has 18 residues. CDR3 nucleotide sequence: TGTGCCAGCAGCCAAATTCCGGGACAGGGAGGCGGTAACTATGGCTACACCTTC. It codes for CASSQIPGQGGGNYGYTF.

This clone was picked up one time. The gene calls are TRBV7-2 and TRBJ2-7; D is unresolved. Germline CDR1 SGHTA, CDR2 FQGNSA. V lost 1 base to trimming and J lost 3 bases, with 16 bases between them. The CDR3 consists of 16 residues. The CDR3 bases are TGTGCCAGCAGCTTAGACAGTCTAACCACCTACTACGAGCAGTACTTC. It translates to CASSLDSLTTYYEQYF.

This clone was observed a single time. V gene TRBV4-3 combines with J gene TRBJ2-3; 11 bases are shared with TRBD2. Germline CDR1 LGHNA, CDR2 YSLEER. Trimming removed 0 bases from V and 4 bases from J; junction bases left unmatched: 12. The CDR3 totals 19 residues. The CDR3 sequence is CASSQEGVAGGPISDTQYF. DNA of the CDR3: TGCGCCAGCAGCCAAGAAGGAGTAGCGGGAGGGCCTATATCAGATACGCAGTATTTT.

This chain links TRBV4-3 with TRBJ2-3; TRBD2 agrees at 10 bases. This CDR3 contains 19 residues. Unmatched junction bases numbered 13, after V lost 0 bases and J lost 4 bases. Germline V CDR1 and CDR2: LGHNA, YSLEER. The CDR3 coding sequence is TGCGCCAGCAGCCAAGATCTGGTACTAGCGGGAATGTTTGCAGATACGCAGTATTTT. Encoded protein: CASSQDLVLAGMFADTQYF.

The V gene is TRBV11-2, the J gene TRBJ2-2, with 7 nucleotides matching TRBD2. V shed 5 bases, J shed 3 bases, and the junction held 3 bases outside the gene matches. The CDR3 length is 14 residues. Germline lookup yields CDR1 SGHAT and CDR2 FQNNGV. The CDR3 DNA reads as TGTGCCAGCAGCCTGGGGGGGTACACCGGGGAGCTGTTTTTT. This translates into CASSLGGYTGELFF.

The chain links TRBV5-1 to TRBJ2-5, with 9 bases that match TRBD1. The CDR3 contains 15 residues. With 2 bases clipped from V and 5 bases from J, the junction kept 7 bases outside the gene matches. Germline loops: CDR1 SGHRS, CDR2 YFSETQ. This chain's CDR3 is CASSFQTGGQETQYF. Written as DNA, the CDR3 is TGCGCCAGCAGCTTCCAGACAGGGGGACAGGAGACCCAGTACTTC.

The rearrangement joins TRBV5-6 to TRBJ1-1; D remains ambiguous. Between the trimmed V and J ends, which lost 4 bases and 3 bases, there was a span of 16 bases. CDR1 is SGHDT, CDR2 YYEEEE, per germline. This CDR3 comprises 15 residues. CDR3 in amino acids: CASSLDPEGYTEAFF. The CDR3 nucleotides are TGTGCCAGCAGCCTGGACCCTGAGGGTTACACTGAAGCTTTCTTT.

The chain recombines TRBV4-3 with TRBJ2-3, with TRBD1 matching over 8 bases. CDR1 LGHNA and CDR2 YSLEER come from the germline V gene. This CDR3 is 15 amino acids long. V lost 5 bases and J lost 3; bases outside the gene matches: 7. The CDR3 loop reads CASSFGQGTTDTQYF. The DNA for the CDR3 is TGCGCCAGCAGCTTCGGACAGGGAACAACAGATACGCAGTATTTT.

The rearrangement uses TRBV5-4 and TRBJ1-3; D call uncertain. V was cut by 0 bases and J by 0 bases, with 4 bases left in between. Germline CDR1 is SGHNT and CDR2 is YYREEE (reference sequence). The CDR3 contains 14 residues. CDR3 sequence (DNA): TGTGCCAGCAGCTTGGGAGGCTCTGGAAACACCATATATTTT. Amino acid sequence: CASSLGGSGNTIYF.

V is TRBV5-1 and J is TRBJ2-5, with TRBD2 identical over 13 bases. Trimming took 4 bases from V and 1 from J; bases not matched to a gene: 7. Germline assignment: CDR1 SGHRS and CDR2 YFSETQ. The CDR3 sequence is 17 residues long. The chain's CDR3 is CASSPGLAGTIQETQYF. The CDR3 DNA reads as TGCGCCAGCAGCCCGGGACTAGCGGGAACTATCCAAGAGACCCAGTACTTC.

This chain connects TRBV13 to TRBJ1-2; perhaps TRBD1 as D (5 bases). This CDR3 is 14 amino acids long. V gave up 5 bases and J gave up 4 bases, with 14 bases separating them. Germline-derived CDR1 and CDR2 are PRHDT and FYEKMQ (reference sequence). As DNA, the CDR3 is TGTGCCAGCAGCCGCGCAGGGTCGGGCTATGGCTACACCTTC. It specifies CASSRAGSGYGYTF.

The chain has TRBV13 and TRBJ1-1; a possible D gene is TRBD1 (6 bases). CDR1 and CDR2 from the germline V gene are PRHDT and FYEKMQ (reference sequence). This CDR3 spans 15 amino acids. Trimming stripped 5 bases from V and 1 base from J, with 14 bases between. The CDR3 here is CASSLAGGRNTEAFF. The CDR3 DNA reads as TGTGCCAGCAGCCTGGCGGGGGGCAGGAACACTGAAGCTTTCTTT.

The chain links TRBV21-1 to TRBJ1-1. TRBV21-1 is an annotated pseudogene. The CDR3 is made up of 18 amino acids. Here the CDR3 reads CASSKFPGSAIFNTEAFF. CDR3 sequence (DNA): TGTGCCAGCAGCAAATTTCCCGGGTCCGCAATATTCAACACTGAAGCTTTCTTT.

This chain joins TRBV6-6 and TRBJ1-1; D ambiguous. The V end was cut by 0 bases, the J end by 1 base, with 9 bases between. The CDR3 totals 15 residues. The germline CDR1 and CDR2 sequences are MNHNY and SVGAGI (reference sequence). CDR3 DNA: TGTGCCAGCAGTTACTCGTTACAGAGGAACACTGAAGCTTTCTTT. This codes for CASSYSLQRNTEAFF.

The rearrangement joins TRBV19 to TRBJ2-2; TRBD1 agrees at 9 bases. The CDR3 sequence is 14 residues long. CDR1 LNHDA and CDR2 SQIVND come from the germline V gene (reference sequence). The trim removed 6 bases at V and 3 bases at J, leaving 2 bases unmatched. DNA for the CDR3: TGTGCCAGTAGAGGGGACAGGGACACCGGGGAGCTGTTTTTT. It encodes CASRGDRDTGELFF.

The CDR3 is CASSSQETQYF. DNA for the CDR3: TGTGCCAGCAGCTCTCAAGAGACCCAGTACTTC. This chain uses TRBV5-6 with TRBJ2-5; D is unclear. Germline CDR1 and CDR2: SGHDT and YYEEEE. The V end was cut by 3 bases, the J end by 2 bases, with 2 bases between. CDR3 size: 11 residues.

V gene TRBV27 combines with J gene TRBJ2-7; possible D gene TRBD1, 6 bases. There are 15 residues in the CDR3. Trimming removed 3 bases at V and 0 bases at J, with 12 bases between. Germline V CDR1 and CDR2: MNHEY, SMNVEV (reference sequence). The CDR3 reads CASSFRDKTSYEQYF. CDR3 in DNA: TGTGCCAGCAGTTTCCGGGACAAAACCTCCTACGAGCAGTACTTC.

This chain connects TRBV5-5 to TRBJ2-2; 8 bases are a match to TRBD1. Germline trimming cut 2 bases from V and 6 bases from J; bases unmatched to any gene: 15. The CDR3 runs 18 residues. Germline V lookup: CDR1 SGHKS, CDR2 YYEKEE (reference sequence). CDR3 sequence (DNA): TGTGCCAGCAGCTTCACAGGGGGGTTGCAGGGGGCGGCCGGGGAGCTGTTTTTT. It is translated as CASSFTGGLQGAAGELFF. Full variable domain (outside the CDR3, taken from reference TRBV5-5 and TRBJ2-2): DAGVTQSPTHLIKTRGQQVTLRCSPISGHKSVSWYQQVLGQGPQFIFQYYEKEERGRGNFPDRFSARQFPNYSSELNVNALLLGDSALYLCASSFTGGLQGAAGELFFGEGSRLTVL.

This chain joins TRBV2 and TRBJ2-1; D ambiguous. The CDR3 is made up of 15 amino acids. Germline V gene lookup returns CDR1 SNHLY and CDR2 FYNNEI. V was pared by 1 base and J by 0 bases, with 7 bases between. The CDR3 DNA reads TGTGCCAGCAGTGAAGACTATAGCTCCTACAATGAGCAGTTCTTC. Translated, it gives CASSEDYSSYNEQFF.

The chain recombines TRBV6-1 with TRBJ2-7, with 9 bases matching TRBD1. Trimming cost V 7 bases and J 5 bases; bases outside gene matches: 9. Per germline, CDR1 MNHNS and CDR2 SASEGT. This CDR3 region has 14 residues. CDR3 nucleotides: TGTGCCAGCATATACGGGACAGGGTCCCACGAGCAGTACTTC. Protein sequence: CASIYGTGSHEQYF.

The chain links TRBV2 to TRBJ1-4; D gene unclear. V lost 6 bases and J 4 bases, leaving 15 bases between the germline ends. The CDR3 contains 15 residues. The germline V gene encodes CDR1 SNHLY and CDR2 FYNNEI. CDR3 in DNA: TGTGCCAGCAGGGATTTCGTGGGCATTAATGAAAAACTGTTTTTT. It is translated as CASRDFVGINEKLFF. The entire variable domain, with the rest obtained from reference TRBV2 and TRBJ1-4, is as follows: EPEVTQTPSHQVTQMGQEVILRCVPISNHLYFYWYRQILGQKVEFLVSFYNNEISEKSEIFDDQFSVERPDGSNFTLKIRSTKLEDSAMYFCASRDFVGINEKLFFGSGTQLSVL.

This chain joins TRBV9 and TRBJ2-1; D perhaps matches TRBD2 (6 bases). CDR1 is SGDLS and CDR2 is YYNGEE in the germline V gene. The CDR3 loop spans 15 amino acids. Trimming pared 3 bases from V and 11 bases from J, leaving 21 bases between. CDR3: CASSAEIVGGHKQFF. For the CDR3, the DNA is TGTGCCAGCAGCGCGGAGATCGTCGGGGGTCACAAGCAGTTCTTC.

V and J are TRBV7-2 and TRBJ2-5; 11 bases fit TRBD2. The CDR3 runs to 16 residues. Looked up from germline, CDR1 is SGHTA and CDR2 is FQGNSA. With 5 bases clipped from V and 3 bases from J, the junction kept 8 bases outside the gene matches. CDR3: CASSRDTTSGKETQYF. DNA for the CDR3: TGTGCCAGCAGCCGAGATACGACTAGCGGGAAAGAGACCCAGTACTTC.

This chain's CDR3 is CASSADQGPYEQYF. The CDR3 nucleotides read TGTGCCAGCAGTGCGGACCAGGGGCCCTACGAGCAGTACTTC. The V and J genes are TRBV5-4 and TRBJ2-7; possible D gene TRBD1, 6 bases. Trimming took off 5 bases at V and 2 bases at J, with 14 bases between the two ends. This CDR3 comprises 14 residues. Per the germline V gene, CDR1 is SGHNT and CDR2 is YYREEE (reference sequence).

The chain has TRBV27 and TRBJ1-2, with D perhaps matching TRBD1 (5 bases). The ends were cut back, 8 bases at V and 2 bases at J, with 18 bases in the middle. CDR3 length: 15 residues. Germline-derived CDR1 and CDR2 are MNHEY and SMNVEV (reference sequence). The CDR3 bases are TGTGCCAGCTCAAAGGGAATGACAGAAAACTATGGCTACACCTTC. Protein product: CASSKGMTENYGYTF.

The V call is TRBV4-3, the J call TRBJ1-1; the D gene is possibly TRBD1 (5 bases). Trimming took 0 bases from V and 2 from J, leaving 10 bases between them. Germline V lookup: CDR1 LGHNA, CDR2 YSLEER. This CDR3 region has 15 residues. The CDR3 loop is CASSQDRGLNTEAFF. In nucleotides, the CDR3 is TGCGCCAGCAGCCAAGATCGGGGACTTAACACTGAAGCTTTCTTT.

This chain joins TRBV5-6 and TRBJ2-3, with 13 bases lining up with TRBD2. There are 16 residues in the CDR3. Germline CDR1 reads SGHDT; CDR2 reads YYEEEE. The V gene end was trimmed by 4 bases and the J gene end by 4 bases; junction bases not matched to a gene: 6. The CDR3 region has the DNA TGTGCCAGCAGCCTAACTGGACTAGCGGGAGCAGATACGCAGTATTTT. Translated: CASSLTGLAGADTQYF. The full variable domain, its missing parts supplied by reference TRBV5-6 and TRBJ2-3, is DAGVTQSPTHLIKTRGQQVTLRCSPKSGHDTVSWYQQALGQGPQFIFQYYEEEERQRGNFPDRFSGHQFPNYSSELNVNALLLGDSALYLCASSLTGLAGADTQYFGPGTRLTVL.

This sequence joins TRBV6-4 and TRBJ1-2; possible D gene TRBD1, 6 bases. Trimming stripped 0 bases from V and 8 bases from J, with 13 bases between. The CDR3 loop spans 14 amino acids. Germline assignment: CDR1 MRHNA and CDR2 SNTAGT. CDR3 in amino acids: CASSDSGGREGYTF. The CDR3 DNA follows: TGTGCCAGCAGTGACTCGGGGGGGCGAGAAGGCTACACCTTC.